This section outlines one TCR beta chain sequence together with its context. Its antigen is unknown. The sample originates from a study of Ad26.COV2.S vaccination and SARS-CoV-2 variants. Treatment reported: around 19 received Ad26.COV2.S at low or high dose, single or two shots; about 5 received placebo; per-sample allocation not given. After the first vaccine or placebo injection, samples were drawn on day 63. The donor was a Boston adult aged 18-55 years. Vaccination used an Ad26 vector expressing Wuhan-strain SARS-CoV-2 spike. V lost 7 bases, J lost 0 bases, and 2 bases stayed unmatched. The CDR3 consists of 14 residues. Germline V lookup: CDR1 SGHTA, CDR2 FQGNSA. The method was immunoSEQ multiplex PCR; TCRdb's version includes in-frame clones alone and lacks a portion of them. The table records roughly 350,000 clones, 75% to 90% of them present only once. Points from the study as a whole: Across vaccine and placebo recipients, the breadth of non-spike TCRs was similar. Following vaccination, spike-specific CD8+ and CD4+ T cell responses reportedly exhibited substantial breadth.

The sequence was collected from a person between 18 and 59 years old who received the Ad26.COV2.S COVID-19 vaccine or a placebo. V gene TRBV7-2 combines with J gene TRBJ2-1, with 8 bases aligning to TRBD1. This specimen consisted of peripheral blood, obtained in a trial of Ad26.COV2.S vaccine versus placebo. For the CDR3, the DNA is TGTGCCAGCACCGGACAGGGCTCCTACAATGAGCAGTTCTTC. Its translation: CASTGQGSYNEQFF.